These 30 T cell receptor beta chains were all obtained from the same sample, sequenced in a study of cytomegalovirus exposure and HLA in healthy donors. Use of 60 Vbeta and 13 Jbeta primers characterized the PCR. Assay: immunoSEQ multiplex PCR; the TCRdb copy retains only in-frame clones and omits some. The sample holds 50,000 to 60,000 clones, about 80% seen once. Sequenced material: PBMCs. These receptors all come from a female donor in good health and CMV-seronegative.

This clone was seen a single time. CDR3 in amino acids: CASKPIAGARTDTQYF. The CDR3 DNA reads TGTGCCAGCAAGCCAATAGCGGGGGCCCGCACAGATACGCAGTATTTT. V is TRBV11-2 and J is TRBJ2-3; 9 bases agree with TRBD2. CDR1 and CDR2 (germline): SGHAT, FQNNGV. Losses at the gene ends were 7 bases for V and 1 base for J; bases not matched to a gene: 9. The CDR3 extends over 16 amino acids.

The J gene is TRBJ1-1, the V gene TRBV18, with a weak D call TRBD1 (6 bases). CDR3 length: 14 residues. Germline CDR1 KGHSH, CDR2 LQKENI. Trimming removed 2 bases at V and 5 bases at J, with 12 bases between. The CDR3 loop is CASSPGAQGTEAFF. CDR3 in DNA: TGTGCCAGCTCACCAGGGGCGCAGGGGACTGAAGCTTTCTTT.

In its sample, this clone was seen a few times. This rearrangement joins TRBV5-1 to TRBJ2-7; 8 bases fit TRBD2. This CDR3 spans 14 amino acids. Trimming removed 4 bases from V and 0 bases from J; junction bases left unmatched: 3. Germline V lookup: CDR1 SGHRS, CDR2 YFSETQ. This CDR3 reads CASSISGNSYEQYF. CDR3 DNA: TGCGCCAGCAGCATTAGCGGGAACTCCTACGAGCAGTACTTC. Variable domain in full (rest from reference TRBV5-1 and TRBJ2-7): KAGVTQTPRYLIKTRGQQVTLSCSPISGHRSVSWYQQTPGQGLQFLFEYFSETQRNKGNFPGRFSGRQFSNSRSEMNVSTLELGDSALYLCASSISGNSYEQYFGPGTRLTVT.

The CDR3: CASSLVGVGNTEAFF. The DNA of the CDR3 is TGCGCCAGCAGCTTGGTCGGAGTAGGGAACACTGAAGCTTTCTTT. The chain uses TRBV5-1 and TRBJ1-1; D call uncertain. The germline V gene encodes CDR1 SGHRS and CDR2 YFSETQ. V shed 0 bases and J shed 1 base, with 10 bases lying between them. This CDR3 spans 15 amino acids.

V and J are TRBV7-2 and TRBJ1-3, with D tentatively TRBD1 (6 bases). Trimming pared 7 bases from V and 0 bases from J, leaving 10 bases between. The CDR3 covers 14 residues. Germline V gene sequence: CDR1 SGHTA, CDR2 FQGNSA. The CDR3 loop is CASTRDISGNTIYF. The CDR3 DNA reads TGTGCCAGCACCCGGGACATCTCTGGAAACACCATATATTTT.

This sequence joins TRBV6-1 and TRBJ2-5; 9 bases fit TRBD2. The DNA end favors TRBJ2-7, so the J call may be wrong. This CDR3 is 14 amino acids long. The germline gives CDR1 MNHNS, CDR2 SASEGT. In DNA, the CDR3 is TGTGCCAGCAGGACGCCGGGACTAGCTCGCGAGCAGTACTTC. Translation gives CASRTPGLAREQYF.

This rearrangement joins TRBV2 to TRBJ1-2; D is unresolved. CDR1 is SNHLY and CDR2 is FYNNEI in the germline V gene. Trimming stripped 6 bases from V and 5 bases from J, with 19 bases between. The CDR3 is made up of 15 amino acids. CDR3 residues: CASSSETGVGYGYTF. Here the CDR3 DNA reads TGTGCCAGCAGCTCCGAGACCGGGGTTGGGTATGGCTACACCTTC.

This clone has a handful of counts. V gene TRBV9 combines with J gene TRBJ1-6; TRBD1 is a possible D gene (5 bases). V lost 4 bases to trimming and J lost 11 bases, with 13 bases between them. Germline V gene lookup returns CDR1 SGDLS and CDR2 YYNGEE. This CDR3 has 13 amino acids. CDR3 sequence: CASSLRQFPPLHF. The CDR3 coding sequence is TGTGCCAGCAGCCTACGACAGTTTCCACCCCTCCACTTT.

This clone was seen just once. V and J are TRBV6-5 and TRBJ1-4; 9 bases are shared with TRBD1. The V gene's germline CDR1 is MNHEY and CDR2 SVGAGI. This CDR3 contains 15 residues. V shed 5 bases and J 4 bases; nucleotides not matched to a gene: 5. In DNA, the CDR3 is TGTGCCAGCAGTCCGCCGGGACAGGGTAATGAAAAACTGTTTTTT. Its translation is CASSPPGQGNEKLFF.

The J gene is TRBJ2-1, the V gene TRBV5-6; possibly TRBD1 for D (5 bases). CDR3 length: 12 amino acids. The germline gives CDR1 SGHDT, CDR2 YYEEEE. V lost 5 bases and J lost 9, with 12 bases in between. The CDR3 coding sequence is TGTGCCAGCAGAACCAGGGATCTTGAGCAGTTCTTC. This translates into CASRTRDLEQFF.

This clone has a single count. Written as DNA, the CDR3 is TGCGCCAGCAGCTTGGCCGGCGGCCGGTGGGGAAACACCATATATTTT. Translation: CASSLAGGRWGNTIYF. The chain links TRBV5-1 to TRBJ1-3; D is unclear. The CDR3 is 16 residues long. V lost 0 bases, J lost 4 bases, and 14 bases lay in between. Germline V gene sequence: CDR1 SGHRS, CDR2 YFSETQ.

V gene TRBV5-1 combines with J gene TRBJ1-4, with 8 bases fitting TRBD1. This CDR3 has 14 residues. Germline lookup yields CDR1 SGHRS and CDR2 YFSETQ. J was trimmed by 8 bases and V by 5 bases; bases with no gene match: 8. The CDR3 sequence: CASRPSGGGEKLFF. The CDR3 nucleotides are TGCGCCAGCAGACCATCAGGGGGCGGGGAAAAACTGTTTTTT. The full variable domain, with the rest looked up from reference TRBV5-1 and TRBJ1-4, is KAGVTQTPRYLIKTRGQQVTLSCSPISGHRSVSWYQQTPGQGLQFLFEYFSETQRNKGNFPGRFSGRQFSNSRSEMNVSTLELGDSALYLCASRPSGGGEKLFFGSGTQLSVL.

The chain uses TRBV12-5 and TRBJ2-1; TRBD2 matches at 10 bases. The V gene end was trimmed by 0 bases and the J gene end by 4 bases; junction bases not matched to a gene: 0. This CDR3 has 15 residues. CDR1 is LGHNT and CDR2 is FRNRAP in the germline V gene. CDR3 sequence: CASGLVSGGYNEQFF. In nucleotides, the CDR3 is TGTGCTAGTGGTTTGGTTAGCGGGGGGTACAATGAGCAGTTCTTC. Full variable domain (outside the CDR3, taken from reference TRBV12-5 and TRBJ2-1): DARVTQTPRHKVTEMGQEVTMRCQPILGHNTVFWYRQTMMQGLELLAYFRNRAPLDDSGMPKDRFSAEMPDATLATLKIQPSEPRDSAVYFCASGLVSGGYNEQFFGPGTRLTVL.

This clone was seen a single time. The chain links TRBV5-1 to TRBJ2-1, with 9 bases matching TRBD2. Germline CDR1 reads SGHRS; CDR2 reads YFSETQ. The CDR3 totals 15 residues. V was pared by 2 bases and J by 8 bases, with 8 bases of the junction left unmatched. The CDR3 DNA follows: TGCGCCAGCAGCTTTTTGCGGGGGGGCCGTGATGAGCAGTTCTTC. This translates into CASSFLRGGRDEQFF.

The chain carries TRBV5-1 and TRBJ2-1, with a weak D call TRBD2 (6 bases). The V and J ends lost 1 base and 6 bases respectively, with 17 bases between them. Per germline, CDR1 SGHRS and CDR2 YFSETQ. CDR3 length: 16 residues. This CDR3 reads CASSLLLGGEGNEQFF. For the CDR3, the DNA is TGCGCCAGCAGCTTGTTACTGGGGGGTGAGGGCAATGAGCAGTTCTTC.

This sequence joins TRBV6-6 and TRBJ2-1; 11 bases match TRBD2. V lost 5 bases to trimming and J lost 7 bases; unmatched junction nucleotides: 7. The germline CDR1 and CDR2 sequences are MNHNY and SVGAGI (reference sequence). The CDR3 covers 15 residues. The CDR3 protein is CASSNSGGAWNEQFF. CDR3 nucleotides: TGTGCCAGCAGTAATAGCGGGGGGGCTTGGAATGAGCAGTTCTTC.

The rearrangement uses TRBV11-2 and TRBJ1-2; TRBD1 is a possible D gene (6 bases). Germline V gene data show CDR1 as SGHAT and CDR2 as FQNNGV. The CDR3 consists of 13 residues. Trimming removed 3 bases from V and 6 bases from J, with 11 bases in between. CDR3 nucleotides: TGTGCCAGCAGCTTTCAGGGGCGTAATGGCTACACCTTC. Translated: CASSFQGRNGYTF.

The chain joins TRBV9 to TRBJ1-5; 9 bases align to TRBD1. The V gene end was trimmed by 5 bases and the J gene end by 4 bases; junction bases not matched to a gene: 7. From germline, CDR1 is SGDLS and CDR2 YYNGEE. There are 15 residues in the CDR3. The CDR3: CASSITGGANQPQHF. CDR3 nucleotide sequence: TGTGCCAGCAGTATAACAGGGGGCGCGAATCAGCCCCAGCATTTT.

V and J are TRBV7-9 and TRBJ2-7; D is possibly TRBD2 (7 bases). The germline gives CDR1 SEHNR, CDR2 FQNEAQ (reference sequence). V lost 2 bases to trimming and J lost 4 bases, with 15 bases between them. This CDR3 contains 15 residues. The CDR3 coding sequence is TGTGCCAGCAGCTTACAGGGAGGGGGTTCTTACGAGCAGTACTTC. This gives the protein CASSLQGGGSYEQYF.

This chain joins TRBV27 and TRBJ2-5, with 10 bases lining up with TRBD2. Germline V CDR1 and CDR2: MNHEY, SMNVEV (reference sequence). The ends lost 4 bases at V and 7 bases at J; junction bases unmatched: 12. This CDR3 is built from 16 residues. The CDR3 DNA reads TGTGCCAGCAGTTCCATTAGCGGGGGGCTCAGTGGGACCCAGTACTTC. It codes for CASSSISGGLSGTQYF.

This clone was counted only a few times. The chain recombines TRBV7-9 with TRBJ2-7; 7 nucleotides align to TRBD1. There are 13 residues in the CDR3. Germline CDR1 reads SEHNR; CDR2 reads FQNEAQ (reference sequence). The V segment lost 5 bases and the J segment 5 bases; nucleotides outside the gene matches: 6. DNA of the CDR3: TGTGCCAGCAGCCTGACAGGGACCGACGAGCAGTACTTC. Protein: CASSLTGTDEQYF. The variable domain in full, with the rest retrieved from reference TRBV7-9 and TRBJ2-7, is DTGVSQNPRHKITKRGQNVTFRCDPISEHNRLYWYRQTLGQGPEFLTYFQNEAQLEKSRLLSDRFSAERPKGSFSTLEIQRTEQGDSAMYLCASSLTGTDEQYFGPGTRLTVT.

The chain uses TRBV19 and TRBJ2-2; tentatively, D is TRBD1 (6 bases). The CDR3 has 17 residues. Germline values: CDR1 LNHDA, CDR2 SQIVND (reference sequence). V dropped 6 bases and J dropped 0 bases, with 17 bases sitting between them. The CDR3 DNA follows: TGTGCCAGTAGAATGAATGGACAGTTCGCGAACACCGGGGAGCTGTTTTTT. It translates to CASRMNGQFANTGELFF.

About this clone itself: Relative to the germline gene, one junction end is altered; a read error may explain this. The V and J genes are TRBV7-7 and TRBJ2-1; 7 bases agree with TRBD2. CDR3 length: 14 residues. Germline lookup yields CDR1 SSHAT and CDR2 FNYEAQ (reference sequence). Here the CDR3 reads CASSPGRGSNEQFF. In DNA, the CDR3 is TGTGCTAGCAGCCCCGGGCGGGGGTCCAATGAGCAGTTCTTC.

The chain links TRBV15 to TRBJ1-3; D not certain. CDR3 length equals 15 residues. V was trimmed by 3 bases and J by 0 bases, leaving 9 bases between them. The germline gives CDR1 LNHNV, CDR2 YYDKDF (reference sequence). The CDR3 nucleotides read TGTGCCACCAGCAGCAGCACTACCTCTGGAAACACCATATATTTT. Residues: CATSSSTTSGNTIYF.

The chain's CDR3 is CASSDPGRSYGYTF. CDR3 sequence (DNA): TGTGCCAGCAGTGATCCCGGTCGGTCCTATGGCTACACCTTC. This chain uses TRBV6-1 with TRBJ1-2; no definite D call. The germline V and J ends were trimmed by 3 bases and 4 bases, with 12 bases remaining between them. This CDR3 comprises 14 residues. Germline CDR1 and CDR2: MNHNS and SASEGT.

The gene calls are TRBV7-9 and TRBJ2-5; 7 nucleotides line up with TRBD1. J lost 5 bases, V lost 4 bases, and 13 bases had no gene match. The CDR3 has 16 amino acids. Germline V lookup: CDR1 SEHNR, CDR2 FQNEAQ (reference sequence). As DNA, the CDR3 is TGTGCCAGCAGCTACTTCCCGTCTAGGGGGCCTGAGACCCAGTACTTC. Its translation: CASSYFPSRGPETQYF.

The CDR3 reads CASRGGTEAFF. In nucleotides, the CDR3 is TGTGCCAGCAGGGGAGGTACTGAAGCTTTCTTT. This sequence joins TRBV27 and TRBJ1-1; the D is unclear. Between the trimmed V and J ends, which lost 6 bases and 5 bases, there was a span of 7 bases. Germline V gene lookup returns CDR1 MNHEY and CDR2 SMNVEV (reference sequence). The CDR3 loop spans 11 amino acids.

This chain joins TRBV5-1 and TRBJ1-5; perhaps TRBD1 as D (6 bases). Germline CDR1 reads SGHRS; CDR2 reads YFSETQ. Trimming took off 4 bases at V and 4 bases at J, with 12 bases between the two ends. The length of the CDR3 is 14 residues. CDR3 sequence: CASSTGQKNQPQHF. The CDR3 DNA is TGCGCCAGCAGCACAGGACAGAAGAATCAGCCCCAGCATTTT. The entire variable domain, with the rest obtained from reference TRBV5-1 and TRBJ1-5, is as follows: KAGVTQTPRYLIKTRGQQVTLSCSPISGHRSVSWYQQTPGQGLQFLFEYFSETQRNKGNFPGRFSGRQFSNSRSEMNVSTLELGDSALYLCASSTGQKNQPQHFGDGTRLSIL.

The chain combines TRBV6-5 with TRBJ1-2; 8 nucleotides align to TRBD1. CDR1 and CDR2 from the germline V gene are MNHEY and SVGAGI. The CDR3 spans 16 residues. J was trimmed by 5 bases and V by 0 bases; bases with no gene match: 8. CDR3 DNA sequence: TGTGCCAGCAGTTACTCGAATTCAGGGGGCGAGTATGGCTACACCTTC. Translation: CASSYSNSGGEYGYTF.

This chain joins TRBV27 and TRBJ2-7, with 12 positions matching TRBD2. Germline CDR1 MNHEY, CDR2 SMNVEV (reference sequence). Trimming removed 5 bases from V and 2 bases from J; junction bases left unmatched: 7. The CDR3 has 16 amino acids. CDR3 in amino acids: CASSPLTSGGPYEQYF. CDR3 nucleotides: TGTGCCAGCAGTCCGTTGACTAGCGGGGGTCCCTACGAGCAGTACTTC.